Listed below are T cell receptor beta chains from one sample, sequenced in a study of human T cells and chemical hapten exposure. TCRdb re-called the RACE reads through MiXCR, storing one row per CDR3 protein. The sample includes 250,000 or so distinct CDR3 sequences, 7.5% to 8% of them seen just once. The input for sequencing was whole blood, taken in connection with sensitization to the hapten diphenylcyclopropenone (DPC). These TCRs come from a man younger than 30 with alopecia areata. Some clones in this sample may be carry-over from other donors' samples. Both conserved end residues are part of each CDR3. Fields, in order: V gene, J gene, clone size, CDR3 length, D gene, CDR3 protein, CDR3 DNA. D genes are given only for firm matches. The size of a clone is reported for some rows only, either as once, few or many, or as a class for expanded clones.

TRBV12-3/TRBV12-4	TRBJ2-3	NA	13	NA	CASGAGLQDTQYF	TGTGCCAGCGGAGCAGGTTTGCAGGATACGCAGTATTTT
TRBV5-1	TRBJ2-3	many	17	TRBD2	CASSFPPLAGGQNTQYF	TGCGCCAGCAGCTTCCCACCCCTAGCGGGGGGACAAAATACGCAGTATTTT
TRBV12-3/TRBV12-4	TRBJ2-1	few	15	NA	CASRTLSRGDNEQFF	TGTGCCAGCAGGACCCTTTCAAGAGGGGACAATGAGCAGTTCTTC
TRBV29-1	TRBJ2-5	many	14	TRBD1	CSVGDRVDQETQYF	TGCAGCGTTGGAGACAGGGTAGACCAAGAGACCCAGTACTTC
TRBV12-3/TRBV12-4	TRBJ2-3	few	13	NA	CASSSGTGDTQYF	TGTGCCAGCAGTTCGGGCACGGGAGATACGCAGTATTTT
TRBV28	TRBJ1-2	many	15	NA	CASSSPGAPGYGYTF	TGTGCCAGCAGTTCCCCAGGTGCTCCCGGGTATGGCTACACCTTC
TRBV6-4	TRBJ1-1	many	14	NA	CASSDSTLGGERIF	TGTGCCAGCAGTGACTCGACGTTGGGAGGGGAAAGGATCTTT
TRBV7-2	TRBJ1-3	NA	16	NA	CASSLARSNSGNTIYF	TGTGCCAGCAGCTTAGCCAGGTCAAACTCTGGAAACACCATATATTTT
TRBV12-3/TRBV12-4	TRBJ2-2	few	15	TRBD1	CASSVTGTNTGELFF	TGTGCCAGCAGTGTGACAGGGACGAACACCGGGGAGCTGTTTTTT
TRBV28	TRBJ2-7	NA	15	NA	CASSFKGTHSYEQYF	TGTGCCAGCAGTTTCAAAGGGACGCACTCCTACGAGCAGTACTTC
TRBV4-3	TRBJ2-1	NA	17	TRBD1	CASSQSEPQGMHNEQFF	TGCGCCAGCAGCCAGTCGGAACCACAGGGGATGCACAATGAGCAGTTCTTC
TRBV10-2	TRBJ2-6	many	17	NA	CASSDRKGPGGANVLTF	TGCGCCAGCAGTGACCGGAAGGGTCCGGGCGGGGCCAACGTCCTGACTTTC
TRBV20-1	TRBJ2-2	many	14	TRBD2	CSAESWGGTGELFF	TGCAGTGCCGAGTCGTGGGGGGGCACCGGGGAGCTGTTTTTT
TRBV29-1	TRBJ2-2	few	15	NA	CSILRGRTNTGELFF	TGCAGCATCCTTAGGGGCAGGACGAACACCGGGGAGCTGTTTTTT
TRBV4-3	TRBJ1-6	many	17	NA	CASSQVGGSSYNSPLHF	TGCGCCAGCAGCCAAGTTGGGGGGAGCTCCTATAATTCACCCCTCCACTTT
TRBV6-6	TRBJ1-6	many	14	NA	CASSYQGSDSPLHF	TGTGCCAGCAGTTACCAGGGAAGCGATTCACCCCTCCACTTT
TRBV6-5	TRBJ2-1	NA	15	TRBD2	CASSHGTSGAGEQFF	TGTGCCAGCAGTCACGGGACTAGCGGCGCCGGGGAGCAGTTCTTC
TRBV29-1	TRBJ2-1	NA	12	NA	CSVTTGFNEQFF	TGCAGCGTTACTACAGGGTTCAATGAGCAGTTCTTC
TRBV11-2	TRBJ2-5	many	16	NA	CASSLGWGENQETQYF	TGTGCCAGCAGCTTAGGATGGGGGGAAAACCAAGAGACCCAGTACTTC
TRBV12-3/TRBV12-4	TRBJ2-7	many	14	NA	CASSLLGSAYEQYF	TGTGCCAGCAGTTTGTTAGGTAGCGCCTACGAGCAGTACTTC
TRBV7-2	TRBJ1-1	NA	16	TRBD1	CASSPESRDRAAEAFF	TGTGCCAGCAGCCCTGAGTCCCGGGACAGGGCCGCTGAAGCTTTCTTT
TRBV7-9	TRBJ1-1	many	15	NA	CASRTKAQGNPEAFF	TGTGCCAGCAGAACTAAGGCTCAGGGGAATCCTGAAGCTTTCTTT
TRBV6-2/TRBV6-3	TRBJ2-2	NA	14	NA	CASSFLVNTGELFF	TGTGCCAGCAGTTTTCTAGTAAACACCGGGGAGCTGTTTTTT
TRBV29-1	TRBJ2-6	NA	19	NA	CSGGKAAVSPCSGANVLTF	TGCAGCGGGGGGAAGGCAGCGGTATCACCCTGCTCTGGGGCCAACGTCCTGACTTTC
TRBV4-1	TRBJ1-1	many	14	TRBD1	CASSLTGLNTEAFF	TGCGCCAGCAGCCTGACAGGGCTGAACACTGAAGCTTTCTTT
TRBV29-1	TRBJ1-2	many	13	TRBD1	CSVEDRAGYGYTF	TGCAGCGTCGAGGACAGGGCGGGCTATGGCTACACCTTC
TRBV15	TRBJ2-1	NA	16	TRBD1	CATSRVPGQGANEQFF	TGTGCCACCAGCAGAGTGCCAGGACAGGGGGCGAATGAGCAGTTCTTC
TRBV20-1	TRBJ2-2	NA	16	NA	CSAPKTQGGNTGELFF	TGCAGTGCCCCGAAAACACAGGGTGGCAACACCGGGGAGCTGTTTTTT
TRBV7-9	TRBJ2-1	few	14	TRBD2	CASSSSGGTDEQFF	TGTGCCAGCAGCTCTAGCGGGGGTACGGATGAGCAGTTCTTC
TRBV4-3	TRBJ1-2	NA	15	NA	CASSQDRATSYGYTF	TGCGCCAGCAGCCAAGACAGGGCGACCTCCTATGGCTACACCTTC
TRBV7-2	TRBJ2-3	many	16	TRBD1	CASSFLRGQGGDTQYF	TGTGCCAGCAGCTTTCTCCGGGGACAGGGGGGAGATACGCAGTATTTT
TRBV5-5	TRBJ1-4	few	13	NA	CASSKGGEEKLFF	TGTGCCAGCAGTAAAGGGGGAGAGGAAAAACTGTTTTTT
TRBV9	TRBJ2-6	NA	16	NA	CASSPRTVPGANVLTF	TGTGCCAGCAGCCCCCGGACCGTTCCTGGGGCCAACGTCCTGACTTTC
TRBV12-3/TRBV12-4	TRBJ2-7	NA	14	TRBD2	CASSLGGGGYEQYF	TGTGCCAGCAGTTTAGGCGGGGGGGGCTACGAGCAGTACTTC
TRBV12-3/TRBV12-4	TRBJ1-2	NA	14	TRBD1	CASSPRDRVDGYTF	TGTGCCAGCAGTCCCCGGGACAGGGTAGATGGCTACACCTTC
TRBV12-3/TRBV12-4	TRBJ1-1	NA	12	NA	CASSLARTEAFF	TGTGCCAGCAGTTTAGCGCGCACTGAAGCTTTCTTT
TRBV20-1	TRBJ1-6	many	13	NA	CSARPWLAGPLHF	TGCAGTGCTAGGCCATGGCTGGCTGGACCCCTCCACTTT